Following are 3 T cell receptor beta chains from one sample sequenced in a study of CD4 T cells in relation to SARS-CoV-2 and coronaviruses (dated by TCRdb to the early 2020s). CD4+ T cells from unexposed donors were collected before the COVID-19 pandemic (2011-2018). After less than 13 days of culture, CD4+ T cells were isolated with the EasySep CD4+ T cell isolation kit. The library came from the immunoSEQ multiplex PCR assay. In TCRdb, the immuneACCESS table is reduced to in-frame sequences with V and J assigned. These tables do not hold every clone; where another copy was compared, an unresolved V gene accounts for under half, and the others remain unexplained. This sample has 16,000 or so clones in its table, and about 82% of those were observed once. The ten largest account for roughly 41% of the sample. Their target antigens are unknown. The material sequenced was CD4+ T cells from PBMCs, cultured in vitro. The receptors here all came from a human donor in good health.

The rearrangement uses TRBV3-1 (or the pseudogene TRBV3-2) and TRBJ2-7; 10 nucleotides agree with TRBD2. The germline V gene has CDR1 LGHDT and CDR2 YNNKEL (reference sequence). CDR3 length: 18 amino acids. The ends lost 1 base at V and 7 bases at J; junction bases unmatched: 16. The CDR3 coding sequence is TGTGCCAGCAGCCAAGCTCTAGCGGGAGCCACAGCTTTGGGGGAGCAGTACTTC. Its translation is CASSQALAGATALGEQYF.

This clone was recorded only once. V and J are TRBV12-5 and TRBJ2-1, with 9 bases fitting TRBD2. The CDR3 consists of 13 residues. Looked up from germline, CDR1 is LGHNT and CDR2 is FRNRAP. Germline trimming cut 1 base from V and 8 bases from J; bases unmatched to any gene: 0. DNA of the CDR3: TGTGCTAGTGGTTTGGGGACTAGCGATGAGCAGTTCTTC. It specifies CASGLGTSDEQFF.

This clone has a single count. V usage is TRBV9 and J usage is TRBJ2-7; 11 bases line up with TRBD2. V lost 0 bases, J lost 5 bases, and 7 bases stayed unmatched. This CDR3 contains 16 residues. Germline assignment: CDR1 SGDLS and CDR2 YYNGEE. The CDR3 spells CASSVASGGRYDEQYF. Here the CDR3 DNA reads TGTGCCAGCAGCGTAGCTAGCGGGGGGCGATATGACGAGCAGTACTTC.